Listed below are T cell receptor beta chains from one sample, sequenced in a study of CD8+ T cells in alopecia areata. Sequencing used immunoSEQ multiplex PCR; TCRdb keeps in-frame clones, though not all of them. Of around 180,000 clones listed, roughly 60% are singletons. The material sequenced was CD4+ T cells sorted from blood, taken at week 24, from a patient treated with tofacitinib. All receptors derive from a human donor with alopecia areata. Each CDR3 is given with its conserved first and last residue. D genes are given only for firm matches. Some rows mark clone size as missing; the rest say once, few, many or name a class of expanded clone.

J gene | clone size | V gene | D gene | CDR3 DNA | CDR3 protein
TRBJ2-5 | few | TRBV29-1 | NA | TGCAGCGTTGATCCCGGGACTGGTGGGACCCAGTACTTC | CSVDPGTGGTQYF
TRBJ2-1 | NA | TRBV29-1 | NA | TGCAGCGTTCGGCGGGGTGTTTATCGGGAGCAGTTCTTC | CSVRRGVYREQFF
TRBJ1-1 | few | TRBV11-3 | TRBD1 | TGTGCCAGCAGGCGTGAAGGACAGGGGACGGGGACAACTGAAGCTTTCTTT | CASRREGQGTGTTEAFF
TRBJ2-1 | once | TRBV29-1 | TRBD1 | TGCAGCGTTGTCGGTGTCGTGGGGACAGGGGGCTCCTACAATGAGCAGTTCTTC | CSVVGVVGTGGSYNEQFF
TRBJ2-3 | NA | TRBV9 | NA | TGTGCCAGCAGCGTAGGCGTTTCTAGCACAGATACGCAGTATTTT | CASSVGVSSTDTQYF
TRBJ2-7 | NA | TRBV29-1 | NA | TGCAGCGTTGGGTTGGGGGACTCCAACGGGGAGCAGTACTTC | CSVGLGDSNGEQYF
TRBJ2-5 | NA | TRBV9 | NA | TGTGCCAGCAGCCCCGCCCCGCGCGGGCAAGAGACCCAGTACTTC | CASSPAPRGQETQYF
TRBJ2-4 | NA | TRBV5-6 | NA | TGTGCCAGCAGTAAAGTGGGTCCGGAAAACATTCAGTACTTC | CASSKVGPENIQYF
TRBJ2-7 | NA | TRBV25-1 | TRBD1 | TGTGCCAGCAGTGATAACCAGGGGGCGCGGGACGAGCAGTACTTC | CASSDNQGARDEQYF
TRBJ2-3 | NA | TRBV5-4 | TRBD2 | TGTGCCAGCAGCTCACTCACCCCGGGAGGGGATACGCAGTATTTT | CASSSLTPGGDTQYF
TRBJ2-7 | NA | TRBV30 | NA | TGTGCCTGGAGTTTTGGGGGTAGCTCCTACGAGCAGTACTTC | CAWSFGGSSYEQYF
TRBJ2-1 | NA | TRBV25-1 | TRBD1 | TGTGCCAGCAGTGAGTACGGGACAGGGGCCAATGAGCAGTTCTTC | CASSEYGTGANEQFF
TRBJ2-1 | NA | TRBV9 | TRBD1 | TGTGCCAGCAGCGTCGGGACAGGGGATTACCTTGAGCAGTTCTTC | CASSVGTGDYLEQFF
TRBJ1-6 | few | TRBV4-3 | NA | TGCGCCAGCAGCCAAGATGGTTCTCCATCACCCTCACCCCTCCACTTT | CASSQDGSPSPSPLHF
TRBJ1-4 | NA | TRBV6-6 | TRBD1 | TGTGCCAGCAGTCCGGACAGGGGACGGAATGAAAAACTGTTTTTT | CASSPDRGRNEKLFF
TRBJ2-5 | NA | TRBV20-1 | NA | TGCAGTGCTAGTGCTGAGACCCAGTACTTC | CSASAETQYF
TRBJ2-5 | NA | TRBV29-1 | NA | TGCAGCGTTGAAGACTGGCGCAGGGTAGGGGAGACCCAGTACTTC | CSVEDWRRVGETQYF
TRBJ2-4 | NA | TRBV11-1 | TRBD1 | TGTGCCAGCAGCACCCGGACAGGCGGTGTAGCCAAAAACATTCAGTACTTC | CASSTRTGGVAKNIQYF
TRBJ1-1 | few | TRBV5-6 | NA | TGTGCCAGCAGCTTGCGGGATGAAGCTTTCTTT | CASSLRDEAFF
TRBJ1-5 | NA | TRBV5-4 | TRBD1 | TGTGCCAGCAGCTTGGATGGGACAGGGCTTTTTGAGCGCAATCAGCCCCAGCATTTT | CASSLDGTGLFERNQPQHF
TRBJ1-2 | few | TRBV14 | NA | TGTGCCAGCAGCCGGGAGCCCTTCTATGGCTACACCTTC | CASSREPFYGYTF
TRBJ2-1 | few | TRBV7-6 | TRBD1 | TGTGCCAGCAGCTTATCCCCTTTTGGGACAGGGGGCTGGAATGAGCAGTTCTTC | CASSLSPFGTGGWNEQFF
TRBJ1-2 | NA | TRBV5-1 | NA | TGCGCCAGCAGCTTGACGGACAGAAACTATGGCTACACCTTC | CASSLTDRNYGYTF
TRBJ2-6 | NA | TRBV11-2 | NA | TGTGCCAGCAGCTTTGGGGCGCATGGGGCCAACGTCCTGACTTTC | CASSFGAHGANVLTF
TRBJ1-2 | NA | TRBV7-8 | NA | TGTGCCAGCAGCTTAGCGCCAGCGAATGGCTACACCTTC | CASSLAPANGYTF
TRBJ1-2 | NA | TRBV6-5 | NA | TGTGCCAGCAGACCAAGGACAGCAACTAACTATGGCTACACCTTC | CASRPRTATNYGYTF
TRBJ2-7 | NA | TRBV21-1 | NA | TGTGCCAGTCATTATGGGACAGGGGTGTACGAGCAGTACTTC | CASHYGTGVYEQYF
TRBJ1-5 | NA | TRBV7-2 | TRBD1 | TGTGCCAGCAGCGGGAGACAGGGGCAGCCCCAGCATTTT | CASSGRQGQPQHF
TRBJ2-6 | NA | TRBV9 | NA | TGTGCCGGCAGCGCCGGGACTCTTGGGGCCAACGTCCTGACTTTC | CAGSAGTLGANVLTF
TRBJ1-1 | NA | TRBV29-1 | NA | TGCAGCGTTGACAGGGAGAACACTGAAGCTTTCTTT | CSVDRENTEAFF
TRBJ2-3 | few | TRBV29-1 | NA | TGCAGCGTAGGAGGGTCTTGGGATACGCAGTATTTT | CSVGGSWDTQYF
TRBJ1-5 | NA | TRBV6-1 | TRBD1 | TGTGCCAGCATCGGGACAGGACACAGCACACCCCAGCATTTT | CASIGTGHSTPQHF
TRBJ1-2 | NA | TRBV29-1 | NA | TGCAGCGTCCAGACCCCTAATGGCTACACCTTC | CSVQTPNGYTF
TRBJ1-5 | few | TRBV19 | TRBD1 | TGTGCCAGTTCACGGGACAGAGGCGTCAATCAGCCCCAGCATTTT | CASSRDRGVNQPQHF
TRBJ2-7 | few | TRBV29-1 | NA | TGCAGCGTCTTCCCGGGACCGCCGACCTACGAGCAGTACTTC | CSVFPGPPTYEQYF
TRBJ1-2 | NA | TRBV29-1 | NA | TGCAGCGTTTCCACAGGTTTTGGAGGCTACACCTTC | CSVSTGFGGYTF
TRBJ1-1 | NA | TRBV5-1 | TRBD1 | TGCGCCAGCAGCTCTACTCCTCTGGGACAGGACACTGAAGCTTTCTTT | CASSSTPLGQDTEAFF
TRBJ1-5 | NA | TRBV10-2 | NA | TGCGCCAGCAGTGATGAGGGGGGGACCAATCAGCCCCAGCATTTT | CASSDEGGTNQPQHF
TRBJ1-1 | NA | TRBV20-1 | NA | TGCAGTGCTCGCAAGAACACTGAAGCTTTCTTT | CSARKNTEAFF
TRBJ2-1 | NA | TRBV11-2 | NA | TGTGCCAGCAGCTTAGATCCCCCACAGCTGTCCAATGAGCAGTTCTTC | CASSLDPPQLSNEQFF
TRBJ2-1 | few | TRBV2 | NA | TGTGCCAGCAGTGCAAGGACCAGCTACAATGAGCAGTTCTTC | CASSARTSYNEQFF
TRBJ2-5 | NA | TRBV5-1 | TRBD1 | TGCGCCAGCAGCTGGGGGACAGGGTGGCCAGAGACCCAGTACTTC | CASSWGTGWPETQYF
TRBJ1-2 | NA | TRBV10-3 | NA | TGTGCCATCAGTGAAGGAGCCAACTATGGCTACACCTTC | CAISEGANYGYTF
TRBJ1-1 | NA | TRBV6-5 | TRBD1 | TGTGCCAGCAGCGCAACAGGGGGTACCCGAGCTTTCTTT | CASSATGGTRAFF